This T cell receptor (beta chain) is drawn from a study of OX40 agonist ivuxolimab in advanced cancers. General notes on the study: Ivuxolimab was an agonistic, fully human IgG2 monoclonal antibody directed against OX40 (CD134), a costimulatory receptor. Intravenous ivuxolimab was administered to patients every 2 weeks at six dose levels: 0.01, 0.1, 0.3, 1.5, 3 and 10 mg/kg. Of the roughly 52 dose-escalation patients, hepatocellular carcinoma was present in roughly 19, melanoma in around 15, renal cell carcinoma in 9 and head and neck cancer in 9. In the dose-escalation cohort, 70% to 85% of patients were male, and the mean age was 60 years with a range of about 20 to 79. Patients were allowed to have had prior anti-PD-1, anti-PD-L1 or anti-CTLA-4 therapy, and roughly 40% of the dose-escalation patients had been treated with checkpoint inhibitors. Partial responses occurred in three dose-escalation patients, of whom one had hepatocellular carcinoma and two had cutaneous melanoma. Peripheral TCRbeta sequencing was intended to test whether TCR sequence diversity was altered and clonal T-cell expansion was caused by ivuxolimab. The paper describes the monotherapy dose-escalation part (N of about 55 patients) of the phase I trial of ivuxolimab.

In regard to this clone: The antigen it binds to is not known. No base qualities exist here, and no much larger clone lies one base off it.

For sequencing of the TCRbeta CDR3 region, genomic DNA was extracted from the sorted cells. The immunoSEQ Assay was used for sequencing of TCRbeta CDR3 regions. Not all clones reach the TCRdb copy of this immuneACCESS table, which keeps in-frame sequences only. Checked studies attribute under half of the gap to unresolved V genes and leave the rest unexplained. The table for this sample lists under 100,000 clones; around nine tenths of them were counted only once. The ten largest make up about 0.7% of the sample. The study at large found these results: Low levels of normalized T-cell clonal expansion were also shown by some nonresponding patients. After ivuxolimab, expanded clones were on average more numerous among CD8+ T cells than among CD4+ T cells. At doses of 0.1 to 3.0 mg/kg, clonal expansion of both CD4+ and CD8+ T cells in blood was seen between baseline and week 6. In the 0.1-3.0 mg/kg groups, partial responders had among the lowest normalized peripheral clonal expansion, particularly in CD8+ T cells. Antigen specificity was not determined for the clonally expanded peripheral T cells.

CDR1 is given as SGHVS and CDR2 as FNYEAQ, both from the germline V gene. V has 1 base trimmed and J has 6 bases trimmed; junction bases matching no gene number 24. Counted from cysteine to phenylalanine, this CDR3 has 21 amino acids. Solely the CDR3 DNA is kept, with 63 bases framed from the first base. Patients with autoimmune disease history or receiving systemic immunosuppression were excluded from the trial. Peripheral blood for TCR sequencing was collected from all dose cohorts at baseline, on cycle 4 day 1, and on cycle 7 day 1. The samples were drawn from a first-in-human, open-label, multicenter phase I dose-escalation trial of ivuxolimab. Adults with locally advanced or metastatic melanoma, renal cell carcinoma, hepatocellular carcinoma or head and neck squamous cell carcinoma were enrolled in the trial. Before TCR sequencing, CD4+ T cells and CD8+ T cells were sorted from peripheral blood as separate populations.

The sequence derives from an adult with an advanced solid tumor such as melanoma, head and neck, liver or kidney cancer. This chain is built from TRBV7-6 and TRBJ2-7; 10 nucleotides in the junction match TRBD2. Sequenced here: CD4+ or CD8+ T cells sorted from blood, sampled in a trial of the OX40 agonist ivuxolimab. The nucleotide sequence is given as TGTGCCAGCAGCTTAGGGCCCCCCCTAGCTAGCGGGAGAATAGGTAGTCGCGAGCAGTACTTC. Translated, this gives CASSLGPPLASGRIGSREQYF.